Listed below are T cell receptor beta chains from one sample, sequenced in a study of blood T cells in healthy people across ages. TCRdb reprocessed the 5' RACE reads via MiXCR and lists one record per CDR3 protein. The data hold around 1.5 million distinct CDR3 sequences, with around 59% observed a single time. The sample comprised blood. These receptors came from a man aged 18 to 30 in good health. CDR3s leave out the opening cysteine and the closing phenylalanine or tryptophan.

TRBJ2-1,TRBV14,ASSRLRRNEQF
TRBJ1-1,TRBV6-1,ASSPRTALTLNTEAF
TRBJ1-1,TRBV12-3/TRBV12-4,ASQTLKTEAF
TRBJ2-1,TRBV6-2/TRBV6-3,ASRRQGVVYNEQF
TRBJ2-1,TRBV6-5,ASSYDPTSPGHEQF
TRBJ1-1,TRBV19,ASSRPFSVYTEAF
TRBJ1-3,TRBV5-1,ASSIGQNPGNTIY
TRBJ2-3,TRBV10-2,ATAASGTADTQY
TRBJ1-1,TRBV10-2,ASRKDTYEAF
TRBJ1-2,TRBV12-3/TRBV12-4,ASSVLQNYGYT
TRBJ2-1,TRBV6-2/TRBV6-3,ASSDLSSYNERF
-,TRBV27,ASSLWGNSHEQY
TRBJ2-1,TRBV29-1,SVVGANRDNEQF
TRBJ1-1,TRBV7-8,ASSGQTKPEGSTEAF
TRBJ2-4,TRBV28,ASSFLRQGEDIQY
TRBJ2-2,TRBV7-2,ASSLAGMNTGELF
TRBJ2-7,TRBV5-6,ASSLTHSGSSYEQY
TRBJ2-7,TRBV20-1,SAREGTSGSYEQY
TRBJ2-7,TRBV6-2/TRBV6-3,ASQKPADHSYEQY
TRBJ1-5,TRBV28,ARRPYRNQPQH
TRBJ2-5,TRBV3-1,ASSPFFSPGPPQGTQY
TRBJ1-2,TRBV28,ASTSTSYGYT
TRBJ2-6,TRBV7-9,ASSPGGTGANVLT
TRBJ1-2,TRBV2,ASSERGAHGYT
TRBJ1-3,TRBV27,ASSTTTGTGLAGNTIY
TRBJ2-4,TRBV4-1,ASSHRPVAKNIQY
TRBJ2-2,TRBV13,ASSLGKVAGELF
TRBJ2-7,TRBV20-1,SAADKEFYEQY
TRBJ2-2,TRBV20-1,SARKTGTSNTGELF
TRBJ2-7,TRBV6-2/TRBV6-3,ASQTGRHSYEQY
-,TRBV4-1,ASSQGPGGNYEQY
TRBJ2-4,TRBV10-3,AILDMHNNEQY
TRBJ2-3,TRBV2,ASSAPSGQY
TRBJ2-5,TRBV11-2,ASSTGGLPADQY
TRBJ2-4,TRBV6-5,ASSYSPRDRLAKNIQY
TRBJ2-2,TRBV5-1,ASQWTANTGELF
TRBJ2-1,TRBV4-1,ASRPGGGSSHNEQF
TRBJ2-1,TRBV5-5,ARSWGGGKNNEQF
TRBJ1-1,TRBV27,ASLNGGLNTEAF
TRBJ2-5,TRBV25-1,ASSENSVQETQY
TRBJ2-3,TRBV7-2,ASNPQGGGIPPDTQY
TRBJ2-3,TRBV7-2,ASSLGALAGGGSSTDTQY
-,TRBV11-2,ASSALAGAYNEQY
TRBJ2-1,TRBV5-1,ASSFGLAGTYNEQF
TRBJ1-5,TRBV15,ATSSRANQPQH
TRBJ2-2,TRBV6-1,ASSEAGHRVEELF
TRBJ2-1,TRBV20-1,SARQGGNEQF
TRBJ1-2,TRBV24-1,ATSRTGGNYGYT
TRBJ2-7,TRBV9,ASSLKQGGPYEQY
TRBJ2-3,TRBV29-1,SVYGVTTDTQY
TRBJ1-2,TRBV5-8,ASSWGQGVRGYT